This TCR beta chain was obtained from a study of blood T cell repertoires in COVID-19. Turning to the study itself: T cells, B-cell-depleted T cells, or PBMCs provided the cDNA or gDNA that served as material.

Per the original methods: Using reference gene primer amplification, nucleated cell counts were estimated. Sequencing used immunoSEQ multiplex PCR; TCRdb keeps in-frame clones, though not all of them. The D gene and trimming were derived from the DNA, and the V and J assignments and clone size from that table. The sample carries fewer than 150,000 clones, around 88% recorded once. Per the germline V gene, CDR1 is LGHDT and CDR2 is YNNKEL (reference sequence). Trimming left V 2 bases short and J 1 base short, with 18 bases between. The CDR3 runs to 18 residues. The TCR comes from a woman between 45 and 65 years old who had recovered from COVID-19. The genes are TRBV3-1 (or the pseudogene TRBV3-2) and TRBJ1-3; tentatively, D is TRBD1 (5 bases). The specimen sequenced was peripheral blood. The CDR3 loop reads CASSQRSRGTGSGNTIYF. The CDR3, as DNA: TGTGCCAGCAGCCAAAGATCCCGGGGGACGGGATCTGGAAACACCATATATTTT.